This TCR beta chain originates from a study of blood T cell repertoires in COVID-19. Produced via immunoSEQ multiplex PCR; TCRdb's table is partial and in-frame only. The data show 250,000 to 300,000 clones, 89% seen once. This clone was recorded once. The TCR originated in a woman in her thirties or forties who had recovered from COVID-19. The sample comprised PBMCs or T cells enriched from blood (not recorded which).

The chain's CDR3 is CASSPQGFLGTDTQYF. Here the CDR3 DNA reads TGTGCCAGCAGCCCACAGGGTTTCCTGGGCACAGATACGCAGTATTTT. The genes are TRBV7-3 and TRBJ2-3; perhaps TRBD1 as D (6 bases). The CDR3 covers 16 residues. The germline CDR1 and CDR2 sequences are SGHTA and FQGTGA. Trimming removed 5 bases from V and 1 base from J, with 16 bases in between.